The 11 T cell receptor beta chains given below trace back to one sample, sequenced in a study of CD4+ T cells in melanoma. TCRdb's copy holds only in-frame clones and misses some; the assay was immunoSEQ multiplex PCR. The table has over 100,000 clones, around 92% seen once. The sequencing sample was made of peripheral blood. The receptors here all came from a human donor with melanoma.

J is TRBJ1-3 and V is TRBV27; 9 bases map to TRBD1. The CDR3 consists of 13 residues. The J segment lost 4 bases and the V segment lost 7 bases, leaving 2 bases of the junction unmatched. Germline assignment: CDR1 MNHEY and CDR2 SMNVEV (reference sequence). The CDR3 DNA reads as TGTGCCAGCATTGGACAGGGGGGAAACACCATATATTTT. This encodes CASIGQGGNTIYF.

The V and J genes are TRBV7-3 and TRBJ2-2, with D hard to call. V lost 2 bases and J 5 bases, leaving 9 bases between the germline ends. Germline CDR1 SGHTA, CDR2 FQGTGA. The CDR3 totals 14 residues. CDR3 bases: TGTGCCAGCAGCTTATCATATGGGACCGGGGAGCTGTTTTTT. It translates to CASSLSYGTGELFF. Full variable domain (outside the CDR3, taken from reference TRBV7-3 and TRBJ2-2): GAGVSQTPSNKVTEKGKYVELRCDPISGHTALYWYRQSLGQGPEFLIYFQGTGAADDSGLPNDRFFAVRPEGSVSTLKIQRTERGDSAVYLCASSLSYGTGELFFGEGSRLTVL.

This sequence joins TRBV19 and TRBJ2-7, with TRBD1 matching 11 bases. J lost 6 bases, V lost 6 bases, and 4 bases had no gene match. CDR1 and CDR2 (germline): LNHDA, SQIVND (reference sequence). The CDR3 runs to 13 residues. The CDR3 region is CASSSGTGGEQYF. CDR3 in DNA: TGTGCCAGTAGCTCCGGGACAGGGGGCGAGCAGTACTTC. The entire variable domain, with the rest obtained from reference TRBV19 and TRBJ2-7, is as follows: DGGITQSPKYLFRKEGQNVTLSCEQNLNHDAMYWYRQDPGQGLRLIYYSQIVNDFQKGDIAEGYSVSREKKESFPLTVTSAQKNPTAFYLCASSSGTGGEQYFGPGTRLTVT.

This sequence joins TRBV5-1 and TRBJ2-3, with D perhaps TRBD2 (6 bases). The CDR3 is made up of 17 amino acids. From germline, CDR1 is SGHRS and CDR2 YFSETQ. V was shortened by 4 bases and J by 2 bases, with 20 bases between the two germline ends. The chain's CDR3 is CASSGGARRGHTDTQYF. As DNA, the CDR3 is TGCGCCAGCAGCGGCGGTGCTAGGCGGGGCCACACAGATACGCAGTATTTT.

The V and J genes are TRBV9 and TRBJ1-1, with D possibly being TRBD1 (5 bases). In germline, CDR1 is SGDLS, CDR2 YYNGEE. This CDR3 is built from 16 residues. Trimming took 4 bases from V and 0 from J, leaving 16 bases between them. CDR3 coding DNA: TGTGCCAGCAGCCCCCAGGGTTTTGTCATGAACACTGAAGCTTTCTTT. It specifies CASSPQGFVMNTEAFF.

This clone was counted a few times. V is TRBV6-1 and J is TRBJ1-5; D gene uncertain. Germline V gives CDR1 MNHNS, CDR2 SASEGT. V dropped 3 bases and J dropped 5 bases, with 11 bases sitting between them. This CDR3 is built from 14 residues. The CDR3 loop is CASSDLPTYQPQHF. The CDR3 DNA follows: TGTGCCAGCAGTGATCTCCCCACTTATCAGCCCCAGCATTTT.

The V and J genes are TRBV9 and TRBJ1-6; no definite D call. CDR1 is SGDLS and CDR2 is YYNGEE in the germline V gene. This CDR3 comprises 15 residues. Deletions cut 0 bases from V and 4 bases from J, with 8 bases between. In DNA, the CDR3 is TGTGCCAGCAGCGTAGCTCTGGGGTATAATTCACCCCTCCACTTT. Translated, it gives CASSVALGYNSPLHF.

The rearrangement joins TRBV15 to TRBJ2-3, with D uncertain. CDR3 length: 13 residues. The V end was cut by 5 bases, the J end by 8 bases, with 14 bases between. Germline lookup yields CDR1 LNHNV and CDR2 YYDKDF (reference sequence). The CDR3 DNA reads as TGTGCCACCAGCGGAACCGCAATTGGTACGCAGTATTTT. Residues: CATSGTAIGTQYF.

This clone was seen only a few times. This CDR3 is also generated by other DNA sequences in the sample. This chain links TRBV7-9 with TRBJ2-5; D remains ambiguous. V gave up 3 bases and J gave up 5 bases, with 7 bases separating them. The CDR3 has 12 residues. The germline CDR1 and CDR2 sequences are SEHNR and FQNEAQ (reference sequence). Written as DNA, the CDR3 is TGTGCCAGCAGCTTGAATGGCGAGACCCAGTACTTC. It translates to CASSLNGETQYF.

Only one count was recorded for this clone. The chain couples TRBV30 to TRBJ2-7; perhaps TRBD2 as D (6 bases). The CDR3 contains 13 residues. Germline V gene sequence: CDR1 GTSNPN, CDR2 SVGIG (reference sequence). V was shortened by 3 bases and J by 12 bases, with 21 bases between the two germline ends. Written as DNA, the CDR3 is TGTGCCTGGAGAGGCCCGGGACGGAGGGTAGGGTACTTC. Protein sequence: CAWRGPGRRVGYF.

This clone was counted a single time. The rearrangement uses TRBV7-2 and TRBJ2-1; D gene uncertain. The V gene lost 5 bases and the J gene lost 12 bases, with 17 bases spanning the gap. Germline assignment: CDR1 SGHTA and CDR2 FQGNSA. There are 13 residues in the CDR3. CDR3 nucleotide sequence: TGTGCCAGCAGCATTGACTGGAGCAAAGGGCAGTTCTTC. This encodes CASSIDWSKGQFF.